A selection of T cell receptor beta chains follows, all from one sample in a study of CD8 T cells in Susac syndrome. TCRdb processed the immunoSEQ multiplex PCR reads anew with MiXCR; each CDR3 protein has one entry. The table shows 95,000 to 150,000 distinct CDR3 sequences, with over 90% occurring only once. The sequenced sample was CD8+ T cells from PBMCs. These receptors were obtained from a human donor with Susac syndrome. The conserved cysteine and the conserved F or W are not part of the CDR3 here. Each record gives: D gene, V gene, J gene, CDR3 protein. A D gene is named only where the DNA matches it firmly.

.	TRBV29-1	TRBJ1-1	SVVLGVTEAF
.	TRBV12-5	TRBJ1-2	ASGFVIPRANYGYT
.	TRBV4-1	TRBJ1-5	ASSQASTGYSNQPQH
.	TRBV5-6	TRBJ2-5	ASSLTVGETQY
.	TRBV28	TRBJ1-3	ASRALSGNTIY
.	TRBV7-2	TRBJ1-2	ASSLAGTQYGYT
TRBD1	TRBV27	TRBJ1-2	ASSPRRTGVEGYT
.	TRBV2	TRBJ1-5	ASSEAGHSNQPQH
.	TRBV20-1	TRBJ2-1	SARDFDSPSNEQF
.	TRBV5-6	TRBJ2-7	ASSSGTSQRTYEQY
.	TRBV5-6	TRBJ2-6	ASSFGQGANVLT
TRBD2	TRBV11-2	TRBJ2-1	ASTYGGYNEQF
.	TRBV25-1	TRBJ1-1	ASTGTLDQNTEAF
TRBD1	TRBV15	TRBJ1-6	ATSDGQGGWNSPLH
.	TRBV2	TRBJ1-1	ASSETPGTNTEAF
.	TRBV29-1	TRBJ2-7	SVELEESYEQY
.	TRBV9	TRBJ1-1	ASSTRDFTEAF
.	TRBV20-1	TRBJ2-7	SASSRVVLEGPYEQY
.	TRBV11-2	TRBJ1-1	ASSSRTANTEAF
.	TRBV20-1	TRBJ1-3	SASGPPGNTIY
.	TRBV19	TRBJ1-5	ASSIRDGYYSNQPQH
TRBD2	TRBV5-4	TRBJ2-7	ASRGGMSTYEQY
.	TRBV9	TRBJ2-6	ASSVARGGANVLT
TRBD2	TRBV20-1	TRBJ2-1	SASRTSGGDEQF
TRBD1	TRBV9	TRBJ2-1	ASSETGVSYNEQF
.	TRBV15	TRBJ1-2	ATSRDREYGYT
.	TRBV5-6	TRBJ2-1	ASSTERTDSYNEQF
.	TRBV7-9	TRBJ2-7	ASSLGPGLNYEQY
.	TRBV4-2	TRBJ2-7	ASSQARGEGYEQY
.	TRBV6-6	TRBJ2-3	ASSYELGGNTQY
.	TRBV12-3/TRBV12-4	TRBJ2-5	ASSFGGETQY
TRBD1	TRBV2	TRBJ1-2	ASSRGQGIEGYT
.	TRBV7-9	TRBJ1-5	ASSITGDSNQPQH
.	TRBV27	TRBJ2-1	ASSLSSGAGYNEQF
.	TRBV12-3/TRBV12-4	TRBJ1-4	ASSAGDSLPTNEKLF
.	TRBV12-3/TRBV12-4	TRBJ2-2	ASTLSGELF
TRBD1	TRBV9	TRBJ2-3	ASSVGIQGVADTQY
.	TRBV27	TRBJ1-1	ASSLDLGDTEAF
TRBD2	TRBV4-1	TRBJ2-7	ASSQMIGGGLGVYEQY
TRBD1	TRBV4-1	TRBJ2-7	ASSRGQGGSYEQY
.	TRBV19	TRBJ2-7	ASSIVPGDYEQY
.	TRBV15	TRBJ2-2	ATSRGIANTGELF
TRBD2	TRBV4-1	TRBJ2-5	ASSQVRRGGETQY
.	TRBV4-2	TRBJ2-3	ASSQGGEGLSQY
TRBD2	TRBV4-2	TRBJ2-5	ASSQEAAGGEETQY
.	TRBV12-3/TRBV12-4	TRBJ2-5	ASSAGPSRETQY
TRBD1	TRBV20-1	TRBJ2-7	SATNRGSSYEQY
.	TRBV3-1	TRBJ2-3	ASRPGSTVTQY
.	TRBV9	TRBJ2-3	ASSPRGDTSTDTQY
TRBD2	TRBV13	TRBJ2-4	ASSDHGGVKNIQY
.	TRBV29-1	TRBJ1-2	SLEELAGYT
.	TRBV12-3/TRBV12-4	TRBJ1-2	ASSFAGPLDGYT
.	TRBV12-3/TRBV12-4	TRBJ2-1	ASSLTETYNEQF
TRBD1	TRBV7-9	TRBJ2-5	ASSLATGNQETQY
.	TRBV3-1	TRBJ1-2	ASSRRDMARNGYT
.	TRBV10-3	TRBJ2-4	AISESELRTIQY
TRBD2	TRBV2	TRBJ2-7	ASKGGLAGDSSYEQY
.	TRBV20-1	TRBJ2-3	SARDRDRTDTQY
.	TRBV12-3/TRBV12-4	TRBJ2-7	ASRTRDEDYEQY
.	TRBV7-6	TRBJ2-5	ASSSIQETQY